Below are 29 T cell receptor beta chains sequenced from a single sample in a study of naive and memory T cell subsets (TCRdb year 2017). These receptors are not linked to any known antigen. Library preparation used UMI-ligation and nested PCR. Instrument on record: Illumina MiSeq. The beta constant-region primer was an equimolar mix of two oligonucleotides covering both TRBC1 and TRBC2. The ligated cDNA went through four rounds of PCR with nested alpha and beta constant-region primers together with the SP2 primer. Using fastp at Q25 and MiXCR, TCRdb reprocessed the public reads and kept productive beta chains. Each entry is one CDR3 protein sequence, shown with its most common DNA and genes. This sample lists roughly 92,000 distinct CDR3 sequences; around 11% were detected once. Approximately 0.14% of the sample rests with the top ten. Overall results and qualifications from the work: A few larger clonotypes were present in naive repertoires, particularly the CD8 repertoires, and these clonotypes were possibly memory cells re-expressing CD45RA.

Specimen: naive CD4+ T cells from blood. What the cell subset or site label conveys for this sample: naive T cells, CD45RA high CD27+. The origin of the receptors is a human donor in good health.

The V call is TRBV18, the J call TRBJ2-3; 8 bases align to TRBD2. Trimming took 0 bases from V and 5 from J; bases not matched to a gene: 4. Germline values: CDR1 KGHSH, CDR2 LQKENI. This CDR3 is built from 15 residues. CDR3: CASSPPGLGGDTQYF. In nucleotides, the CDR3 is TGTGCCAGCTCACCACCGGGACTAGGGGGAGATACGCAGTATTTT.

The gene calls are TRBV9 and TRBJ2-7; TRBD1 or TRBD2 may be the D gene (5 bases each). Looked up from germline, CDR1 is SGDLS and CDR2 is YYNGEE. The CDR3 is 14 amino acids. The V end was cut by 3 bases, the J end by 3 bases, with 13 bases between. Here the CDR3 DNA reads TGTGCCAGCAGCGCTCGGGACGGATTCTACGAGCAGTACTTC. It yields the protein CASSARDGFYEQYF.

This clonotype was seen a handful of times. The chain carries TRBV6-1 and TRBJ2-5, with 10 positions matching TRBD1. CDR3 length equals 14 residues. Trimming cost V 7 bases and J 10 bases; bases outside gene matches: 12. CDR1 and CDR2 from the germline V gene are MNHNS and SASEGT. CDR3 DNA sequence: TGTGCCAGCAACCACATACCGGGACAGGGGATCCAGTACTTC. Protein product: CASNHIPGQGIQYF.

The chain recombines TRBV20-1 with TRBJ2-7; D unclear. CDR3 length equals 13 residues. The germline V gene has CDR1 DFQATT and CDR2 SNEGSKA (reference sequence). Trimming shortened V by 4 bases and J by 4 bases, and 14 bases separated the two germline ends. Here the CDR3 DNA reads TGCAGTGCTACCTGGGTTCAAGTTTACGAGCAGTACTTC. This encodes CSATWVQVYEQYF.

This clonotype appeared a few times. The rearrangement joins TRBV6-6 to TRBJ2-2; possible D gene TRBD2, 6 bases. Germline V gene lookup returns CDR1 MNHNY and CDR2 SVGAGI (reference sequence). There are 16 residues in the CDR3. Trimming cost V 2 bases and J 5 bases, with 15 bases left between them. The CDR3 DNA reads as TGTGCCAGCAGTTACGGTGACTCAAGCGGGACCGGGGAGCTGTTTTTT. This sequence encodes CASSYGDSSGTGELFF.

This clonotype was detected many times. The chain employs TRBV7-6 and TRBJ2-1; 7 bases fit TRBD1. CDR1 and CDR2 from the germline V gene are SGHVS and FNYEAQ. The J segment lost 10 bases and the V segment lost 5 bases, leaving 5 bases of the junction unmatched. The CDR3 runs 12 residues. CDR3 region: CASSPGGREQFF. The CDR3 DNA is TGTGCCAGCAGCCCAGGGGGAAGGGAGCAGTTCTTC. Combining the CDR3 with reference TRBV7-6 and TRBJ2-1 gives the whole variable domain GAGVSQSPRYKVTKRGQDVALRCDPISGHVSLYWYRQALGQGPEFLTYFNYEAQQDKSGLPNDRFSAERPEGSISTLTIQRTEQRDSAMYRCASSPGGREQFFGPGTRLTVL.

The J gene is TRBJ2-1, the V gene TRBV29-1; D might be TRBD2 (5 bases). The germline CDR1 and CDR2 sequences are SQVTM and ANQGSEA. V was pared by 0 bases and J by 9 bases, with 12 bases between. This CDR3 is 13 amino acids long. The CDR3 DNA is TGCAGCGTTGAAGAGCGGGCCGTGAGTGAGCAGTTCTTC. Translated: CSVEERAVSEQFF.

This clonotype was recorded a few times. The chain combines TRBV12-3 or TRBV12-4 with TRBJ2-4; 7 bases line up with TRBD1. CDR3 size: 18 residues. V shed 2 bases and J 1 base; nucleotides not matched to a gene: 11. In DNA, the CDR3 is TGTGCCAGCAGTTTAATTTTTTCAAAGGGGGCGGCCAAAAACATTCAGTACTTC. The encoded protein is CASSLIFSKGAAKNIQYF.

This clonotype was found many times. The CDR3 sequence: CASSPSRDTRANNYGYTF. The CDR3 nucleotides are TGTGCCAGCAGCCCTAGCCGGGACACTCGAGCCAATAACTATGGCTACACCTTC. V is TRBV7-9 and J is TRBJ1-2, with D maybe TRBD1 (6 bases). V shed 5 bases and J shed 1 base, with 23 bases lying between them. The CDR3 sequence is 18 residues long. Germline assignment: CDR1 SEHNR and CDR2 FQNEAQ (reference sequence). The entire variable domain, with the rest obtained from reference TRBV7-9 and TRBJ1-2, is as follows: DTGVSQNPRHKITKRGQNVTFRCDPISEHNRLYWYRQTLGQGPEFLTYFQNEAQLEKSRLLSDRFSAERPKGSFSTLEIQRTEQGDSAMYLCASSPSRDTRANNYGYTFGSGTRLTVV.

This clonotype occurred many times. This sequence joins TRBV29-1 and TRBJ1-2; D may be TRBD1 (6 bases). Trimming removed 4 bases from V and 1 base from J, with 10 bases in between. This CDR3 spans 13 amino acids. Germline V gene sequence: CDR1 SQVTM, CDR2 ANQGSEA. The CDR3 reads CSVAQGINYGYTF. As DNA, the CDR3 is TGCAGCGTTGCGCAGGGGATTAACTATGGCTACACCTTC.

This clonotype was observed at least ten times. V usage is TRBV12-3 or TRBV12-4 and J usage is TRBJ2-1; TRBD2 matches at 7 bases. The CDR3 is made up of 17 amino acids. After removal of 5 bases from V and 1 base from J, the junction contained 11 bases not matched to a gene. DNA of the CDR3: TGTGCCAGCAGTCCCCAGGGAGGGCGGAAATCCTACAATGAGCAGTTCTTC. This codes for CASSPQGGRKSYNEQFF.

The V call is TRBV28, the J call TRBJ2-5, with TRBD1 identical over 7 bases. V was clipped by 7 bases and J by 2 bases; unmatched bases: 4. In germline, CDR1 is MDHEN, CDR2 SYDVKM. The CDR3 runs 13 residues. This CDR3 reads CASIGTVQETQYF. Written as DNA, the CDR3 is TGTGCCAGCATCGGGACAGTTCAAGAGACCCAGTACTTC.

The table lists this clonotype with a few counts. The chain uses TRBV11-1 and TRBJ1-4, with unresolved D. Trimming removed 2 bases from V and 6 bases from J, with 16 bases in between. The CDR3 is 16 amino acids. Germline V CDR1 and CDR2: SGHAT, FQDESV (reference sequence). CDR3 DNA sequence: TGTGCCAGCAGCTTAATTTCGGCCTCCGTTGATGAAAAACTGTTTTTT. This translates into CASSLISASVDEKLFF.

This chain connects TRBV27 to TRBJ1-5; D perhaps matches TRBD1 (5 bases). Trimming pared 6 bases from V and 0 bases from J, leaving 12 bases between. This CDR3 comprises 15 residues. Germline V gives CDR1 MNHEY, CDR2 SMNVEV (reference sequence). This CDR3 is CASRPGLSSNQPQHF. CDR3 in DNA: TGTGCCAGCAGGCCGGGACTGTCTAGCAATCAGCCCCAGCATTTT.

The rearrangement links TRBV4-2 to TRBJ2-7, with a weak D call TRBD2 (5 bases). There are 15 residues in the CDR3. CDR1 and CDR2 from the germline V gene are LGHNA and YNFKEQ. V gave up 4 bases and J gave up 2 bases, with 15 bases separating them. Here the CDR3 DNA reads TGTGCCAGCAGCCCCCGTCGCTCGGAGGCCTACGAGCAGTACTTC. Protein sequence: CASSPRRSEAYEQYF.

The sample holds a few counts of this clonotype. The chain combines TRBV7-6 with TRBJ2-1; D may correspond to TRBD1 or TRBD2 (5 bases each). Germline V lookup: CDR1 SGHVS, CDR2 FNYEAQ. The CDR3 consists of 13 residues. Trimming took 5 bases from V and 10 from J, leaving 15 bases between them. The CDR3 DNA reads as TGTGCCAGCAGCAAGAACGAGGGACGGGAGCAGTTCTTC. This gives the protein CASSKNEGREQFF.

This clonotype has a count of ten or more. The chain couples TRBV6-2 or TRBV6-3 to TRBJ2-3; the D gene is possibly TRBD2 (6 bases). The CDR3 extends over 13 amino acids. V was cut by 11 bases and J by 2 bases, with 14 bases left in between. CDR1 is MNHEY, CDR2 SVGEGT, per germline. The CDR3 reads CACRRGATDTQYF. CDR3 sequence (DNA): TGTGCCTGTCGGCGGGGAGCCACAGATACGCAGTATTTT.

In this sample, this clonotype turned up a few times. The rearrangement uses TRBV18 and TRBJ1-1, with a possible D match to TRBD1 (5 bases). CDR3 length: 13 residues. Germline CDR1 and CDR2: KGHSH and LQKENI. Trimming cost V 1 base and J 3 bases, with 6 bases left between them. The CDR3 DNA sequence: TGTGCCAGCTCACCACGGGGGGACACTGAAGCTTTCTTT. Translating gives CASSPRGDTEAFF.

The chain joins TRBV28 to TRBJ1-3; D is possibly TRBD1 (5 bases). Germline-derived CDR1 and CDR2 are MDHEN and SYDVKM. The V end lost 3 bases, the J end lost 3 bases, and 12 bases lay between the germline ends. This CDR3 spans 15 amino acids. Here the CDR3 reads CASSLGGSLGNTIYF. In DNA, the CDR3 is TGTGCCAGCAGTTTGGGGGGGTCTCTTGGAAACACCATATATTTT.

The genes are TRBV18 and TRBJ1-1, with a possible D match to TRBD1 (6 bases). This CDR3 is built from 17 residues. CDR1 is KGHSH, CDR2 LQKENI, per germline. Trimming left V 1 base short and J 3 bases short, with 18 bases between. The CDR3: CASSPRGAQVVHTEAFF. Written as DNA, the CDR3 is TGTGCCAGCTCACCACGGGGGGCGCAGGTCGTGCACACTGAAGCTTTCTTT.

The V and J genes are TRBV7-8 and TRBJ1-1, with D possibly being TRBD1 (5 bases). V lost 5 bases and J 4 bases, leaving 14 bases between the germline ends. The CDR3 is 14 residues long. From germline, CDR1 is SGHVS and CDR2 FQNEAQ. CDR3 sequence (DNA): TGTGCCAGCAGCCCGGCGGGGGGTGTCACTGAAGCTTTCTTT. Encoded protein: CASSPAGGVTEAFF.

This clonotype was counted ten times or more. This CDR3 reads CASSFFVVTKSETQYF. The CDR3 DNA follows: TGTGCCAGCAGTTTTTTCGTCGTCACCAAATCGGAGACCCAGTACTTC. The chain carries TRBV12-3 or TRBV12-4 and TRBJ2-5; D is uncertain. The CDR3 sequence is 16 residues long. Trimming stripped 3 bases from V and 5 bases from J, with 19 bases between.

The CDR3 loop reads CASRRTDRKGRDTQYF. The CDR3 DNA reads as TGTGCCAGCAGACGAACAGACAGAAAGGGAAGGGATACGCAGTATTTT. The chain carries TRBV7-9 and TRBJ2-3, with a weak D call TRBD1 (5 bases). V was cut by 6 bases and J by 6 bases, with 22 bases left in between. Germline assignment: CDR1 SEHNR and CDR2 FQNEAQ (reference sequence). The CDR3 is 16 amino acids.

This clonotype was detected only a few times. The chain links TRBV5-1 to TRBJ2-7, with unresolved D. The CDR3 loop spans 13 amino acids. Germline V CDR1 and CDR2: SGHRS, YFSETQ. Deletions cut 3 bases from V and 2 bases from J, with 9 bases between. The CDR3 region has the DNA TGCGCCAGCAGCTCCCCACCCACCTACGAGCAGTACTTC. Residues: CASSSPPTYEQYF. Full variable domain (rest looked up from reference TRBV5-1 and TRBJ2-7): KAGVTQTPRYLIKTRGQQVTLSCSPISGHRSVSWYQQTPGQGLQFLFEYFSETQRNKGNFPGRFSGRQFSNSRSEMNVSTLELGDSALYLCASSSPPTYEQYFGPGTRLTVT.

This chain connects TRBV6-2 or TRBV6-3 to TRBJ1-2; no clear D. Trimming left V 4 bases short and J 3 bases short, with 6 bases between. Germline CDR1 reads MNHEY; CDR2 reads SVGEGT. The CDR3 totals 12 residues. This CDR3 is CASSFPDYGYTF. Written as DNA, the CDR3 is TGTGCCAGCAGTTTTCCAGACTATGGCTACACCTTC.

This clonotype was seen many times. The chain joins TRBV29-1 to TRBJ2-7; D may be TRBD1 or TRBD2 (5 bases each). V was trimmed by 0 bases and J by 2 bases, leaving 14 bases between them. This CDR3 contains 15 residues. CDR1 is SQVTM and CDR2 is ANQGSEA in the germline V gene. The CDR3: CSVEDRGRAPYEQYF. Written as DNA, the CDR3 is TGCAGCGTTGAAGATCGGGGCAGGGCTCCCTACGAGCAGTACTTC.

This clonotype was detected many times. In nucleotides, the CDR3 is TGCAGTGCTACCCAGCGGGAGAAGACCACAGATACGCAGTATTTT. It codes for CSATQREKTTDTQYF. The chain employs TRBV20-1 and TRBJ2-3; 8 bases are shared with TRBD2. With 4 bases clipped from V and 2 bases from J, the junction kept 8 bases outside the gene matches. The germline V gene encodes CDR1 DFQATT and CDR2 SNEGSKA (reference sequence). The CDR3 is 15 amino acids.

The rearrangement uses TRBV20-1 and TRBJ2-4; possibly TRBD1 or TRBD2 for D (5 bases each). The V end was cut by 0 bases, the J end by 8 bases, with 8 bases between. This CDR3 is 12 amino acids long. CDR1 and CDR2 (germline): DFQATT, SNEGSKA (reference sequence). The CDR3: CSARDEGYIQYF. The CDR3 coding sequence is TGCAGTGCTAGAGATGAGGGGTACATTCAGTACTTC.

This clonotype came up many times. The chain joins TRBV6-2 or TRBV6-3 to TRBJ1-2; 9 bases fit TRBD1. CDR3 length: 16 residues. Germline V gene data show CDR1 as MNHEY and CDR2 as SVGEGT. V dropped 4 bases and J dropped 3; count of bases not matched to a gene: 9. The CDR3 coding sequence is TGTGCCAGCAGTTTTGGGGACAGGGCGGTCGACTATGGCTACACCTTC. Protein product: CASSFGDRAVDYGYTF.